What follows are 9 T cell receptor beta chains derived from one specimen sequenced in a study of control samples from healthy donors and cancer patients. The protocol was immunoSEQ multiplex PCR, while the TCRdb copy is restricted to in-frame clones and leaves out a portion. Among fewer than 100,000 clones, roughly 84% were seen once, and the ten largest hold 4.5% to 6%. The sample taken for sequencing was blood. These receptor sequences come from a woman in her forties or fifties in good health.

CDR3 DNA: TGCGCCAGCAGCGCGGACAGGGGGCAAAATTCACCCCTCCACTTT. It codes for CASSADRGQNSPLHF. The V and J genes are TRBV5-1 and TRBJ1-6; TRBD1 aligns across 11 bases. V lost 4 bases to trimming and J lost 7 bases; unmatched junction nucleotides: 4. Germline V gives CDR1 SGHRS, CDR2 YFSETQ. CDR3 size: 15 residues. The complete variable domain, with remaining parts taken from reference TRBV5-1 and TRBJ1-6, reads KAGVTQTPRYLIKTRGQQVTLSCSPISGHRSVSWYQQTPGQGLQFLFEYFSETQRNKGNFPGRFSGRQFSNSRSEMNVSTLELGDSALYLCASSADRGQNSPLHFGNGTRLTVT.

In its sample, this clone was seen once. The CDR3 DNA reads as TGCGCCAGCAGTGAGATGGACGATCGGTACTTC. This gives the protein CASSEMDDRYF. The rearrangement links TRBV10-2 to TRBJ2-7; D gene unclear. Trimming stripped 2 bases from V and 12 bases from J, with 11 bases between. The CDR3 runs to 11 residues. Germline lookup yields CDR1 WSHSY and CDR2 SAAADI.

This clone was recorded only once. This chain connects TRBV6-5 to TRBJ2-7; D is perhaps TRBD2 (5 bases). The germline CDR1 and CDR2 sequences are MNHEY and SVGAGI. Trimming removed 4 bases from V and 3 bases from J, with 16 bases in between. This CDR3 comprises 15 residues. CDR3 nucleotide sequence: TGTGCCAGCAGTTCCCCTTTGGGAGTAAGCTACGAGCAGTACTTC. Translated: CASSSPLGVSYEQYF.

The genes are TRBV2 and TRBJ2-3; 11 positions agree with TRBD1. CDR1 and CDR2 from the germline V gene are SNHLY and FYNNEI. J gave up 5 bases and V 1 base, and 2 bases lay outside the gene matches. The CDR3 sequence is 15 residues long. The chain's CDR3 is CASSEEDRGQDTQYF. The CDR3 DNA reads as TGTGCCAGCAGTGAAGAGGACAGGGGGCAAGATACGCAGTATTTT.

The chain uses TRBV15 and TRBJ2-3, with D perhaps matching TRBD2 (5 bases). The CDR3 loop spans 17 amino acids. The V end lost 0 bases, the J end lost 2 bases, and 15 bases lay between the germline ends. The germline V gene encodes CDR1 LNHNV and CDR2 YYDKDF (reference sequence). The CDR3 protein is CATSRDGSLILTDTQYF. The CDR3 nucleotides are TGTGCCACCAGCAGAGATGGGAGTCTAATCCTCACAGATACGCAGTATTTT.

This chain joins TRBV7-9 and TRBJ2-2; D is uncertain. V was trimmed by 6 bases and J by 0 bases, leaving 11 bases between them. This CDR3 has 15 residues. Germline V CDR1 and CDR2: SEHNR, FQNEAQ (reference sequence). For the CDR3, the DNA is TGTGCCAGCAGATCTACAAAAACGAACACCGGGGAGCTGTTTTTT. This gives the protein CASRSTKTNTGELFF. Full variable domain (rest looked up from reference TRBV7-9 and TRBJ2-2): DTGVSQNPRHKITKRGQNVTFRCDPISEHNRLYWYRQTLGQGPEFLTYFQNEAQLEKSRLLSDRFSAERPKGSFSTLEIQRTEQGDSAMYLCASRSTKTNTGELFFGEGSRLTVL.

This chain joins TRBV14 and TRBJ1-6, with 8 bases matching TRBD1. The germline CDR1 and CDR2 sequences are SGHDN and FVKESK. The CDR3 is made up of 14 amino acids. V gave up 4 bases and J gave up 8 bases; unmatched junction bases: 4. CDR3 sequence reads: CASSRGQDYSPLHF. CDR3 sequence (DNA): TGTGCCAGCAGCCGGGGACAGGACTATTCACCCCTCCACTTT.

The V gene is TRBV7-6, the J gene TRBJ2-3; maybe TRBD2 (6 bases). The CDR3 spans 16 residues. Germline-derived CDR1 and CDR2 are SGHVS and FNYEAQ. V was pared by 1 base and J by 0 bases, with 11 bases between. The CDR3 DNA reads as TGTGCCAGCAGCTTAGTGGGCGGGGCCAGCACAGATACGCAGTATTTT. This codes for CASSLVGGASTDTQYF.

The genes are TRBV5-1 and TRBJ1-5, with D maybe TRBD1 (5 bases). Germline CDR1 SGHRS, CDR2 YFSETQ. This CDR3 has 15 residues. Between the trimmed V and J ends, which lost 5 bases and 0 bases, there was a span of 12 bases. CDR3 protein: CASRRDGDSNQPQHF. The CDR3 DNA follows: TGCGCCAGCAGGCGGGACGGCGATAGCAATCAGCCCCAGCATTTT.